This entry concerns a single TCR beta chain. V trimming: 5 bases; J trimming: 5 bases; junction bases outside the gene matches: 12. CDR1 and CDR2 (germline): SEHNR, FQNEAQ (reference sequence). The CDR3 loop spans 16 amino acids. These data come from a study of control samples from healthy donors and cancer patients. Using immunoSEQ multiplex PCR, the repertoire was profiled, and TCRdb retains in-frame clones only, with some absent. This table holds about 200,000 clones. The specimen sequenced was blood. The origin of this receptor is a woman between 25 and 40 years old in good health. The rearrangement uses TRBV7-9 and TRBJ2-1; 7 bases line up with TRBD2. The CDR3 DNA reads as TGTGCCAGCAGCCTCGGGGGGTCGACGCAGGACAATGAGCAGTTCTTC. This translates into CASSLGGSTQDNEQFF.